Described below is a single T cell receptor beta chain sequence and its context. Its matching antigen is unknown. The length of the CDR3 is 11 residues. Trimming removed 5 bases from V and 3 bases from J, with 5 bases in between. The data are from a study of post-analysis software for immune sequencing data. For the study at large: The disease courses spanned relapsing-remitting, secondary progressive and progressive-relapsing forms of multiple sclerosis.

Incorporated into the TCR beta cDNA libraries were unique molecular identifiers, which served to reduce PCR and sequencing biases. The yield from approximately 1 to 10 million T cells was 500,000 or so cDNA molecules in total. Each CDR3 protein is one row after TCRdb ran MiXCR on the PCR reads. The sample carries 160,000 or so distinct CDR3 sequences, roughly 40% recorded once. General observations from the study: Compared against controls, patients with multiple sclerosis displayed significantly lower normalized Chao1 diversity. Controls showed lower frequencies than patients for roughly 5 TRBV segments, and TRBV5-6, TRBV5-1 and TRBV20-1 were among these.

This clonotype was sampled from a girl between 5 and 17 years old with multiple sclerosis. Specimen: blood, collected after autologous hematopoietic stem cell transplantation. The chain has TRBV12-3 or TRBV12-4 and TRBJ2-7, with no clear D. As DNA, the CDR3 is TGTGCCAGCAGTATACACTACGAGCAGTACTTC. Translating gives CASSIHYEQYF.